Following are 5 T cell receptor beta chains from one sample sequenced in a study of CD8 T cells in ankylosing spondylitis. Antigen specificity for these receptors is unknown. Study-wide findings and caveats: Characteristic of ankylosing spondylitis blood, it appeared, was a TCR beta motif comprising several highly homologous variants.

From the 5' RACE reads, TCRdb called clonotypes with MiXCR, one entry per CDR3 protein. The sample consists of around 390,000 distinct CDR3 sequences, around 20% of them appearing once. The sequenced sample consisted of blood, either unsorted or a sorted T cell fraction (not recorded which). These receptors came from a male donor with ankylosing spondylitis.

This clonotype occurred many times. CDR3 protein: CSVGPGEETQYF. CDR3 sequence (DNA): TGCAGCGTAGGACCAGGAGAAGAGACCCAGTACTTC. The V call is TRBV29-1, the J call TRBJ2-5, with unresolved D. V lost 6 bases to trimming and J lost 3 bases, with 11 bases between them. The CDR3 consists of 12 residues. Germline V gene lookup returns CDR1 SQVTM and CDR2 ANQGSEA.

Comment on this clonotype: At one end the junction does not follow the germline gene, possibly because of a read error. This rearrangement joins TRBV7-7 to TRBJ1-1; no firm D call. The CDR3 contains 13 residues. Germline assignment: CDR1 SSHAT and CDR2 FNYEAQ (reference sequence). In DNA, the CDR3 is TGTGCTAGCAGCTTTGAACCAAACACTGAAGCTTTCTTT. Its translation is CASSFEPNTEAFF.

This clonotype was seen at least ten times. The chain links TRBV29-1 to TRBJ2-1, with D perhaps matching TRBD2 (6 bases). V lost 8 bases and J lost 1, with 24 bases in between. This CDR3 contains 17 residues. Germline CDR1 reads SQVTM; CDR2 reads ANQGSEA. The CDR3 sequence is CSTPRLASEGSYNEQFF. The CDR3, as DNA: TGCAGCACCCCCCGATTAGCTAGCGAAGGGTCCTACAATGAGCAGTTCTTC.

This clonotype has a count of ten or more. The genes are TRBV7-8 and TRBJ2-7; 8 bases map to TRBD2. The CDR3 is made up of 14 amino acids. The trim removed 3 bases at V and 3 bases at J, leaving 4 bases unmatched. CDR1 and CDR2 from the germline V gene are SGHVS and FQNEAQ. The CDR3 nucleotides are TGTGCCAGCAGCTTTACCAGCGGGAGCTACGAGCAGTACTTC. This translates into CASSFTSGSYEQYF.

The DNA for the CDR3 is TGCGCCAGCAGCTTGGTCCCAGGGAGCAATCAGCCCCAGCATTTT. Protein product: CASSLVPGSNQPQHF. This chain joins TRBV5-1 and TRBJ1-5, with D perhaps TRBD1 (5 bases). This CDR3 has 15 residues. V was cut by 0 bases and J by 1 base, with 8 bases left in between. Germline CDR1 is SGHRS and CDR2 is YFSETQ.